These 5 T cell receptor beta chains share one sample of origin, sequenced in a study of OX40 agonist ivuxolimab in advanced cancers. Method: immunoSEQ multiplex PCR; TCRdb's copy keeps in-frame clones and lacks some. This sample has about 69,000 clones, with about 85% found just once. The sequenced sample was CD4+ or CD8+ T cells sorted from blood, obtained in a trial of the OX40 agonist ivuxolimab. These TCRs come from an adult with an advanced solid tumor such as melanoma, head and neck, liver or kidney cancer.

This chain connects TRBV7-2 to TRBJ2-5; D possibly corresponds to TRBD1 (6 bases). The CDR3 covers 16 residues. V was pared by 5 bases and J by 6 bases, with 22 bases between. Germline loops: CDR1 SGHTA, CDR2 FQGNSA. CDR3 nucleotides: TGTGCCAGCAGCCCCTGGGACAAGCCCTCAGCGCAGACCCAGTACTTC. This sequence encodes CASSPWDKPSAQTQYF.

The CDR3 DNA reads TGTGCCAGCAGCGTAGGGGCAGGGGGGTTGAACACTGAAGCTTTCTTT. Protein: CASSVGAGGLNTEAFF. The chain links TRBV9 to TRBJ1-1; 7 bases align to TRBD1. The CDR3 is 16 residues long. The germline CDR1 and CDR2 sequences are SGDLS and YYNGEE. The trim removed 0 bases at V and 0 bases at J, leaving 5 bases unmatched. The whole variable domain, remainder taken from reference TRBV9 and TRBJ1-1, is DSGVTQTPKHLITATGQRVTLRCSPRSGDLSVYWYQQSLDQGLQFLIQYYNGEERAKGNILERFSAQQFPDLHSELNLSSLELGDSALYFCASSVGAGGLNTEAFFGQGTRLTVV.

In nucleotides, the CDR3 is TGCGCCAGCAGCTTCGGACAGATGATCAATGAGCAGTTCTTC. Translation gives CASSFGQMINEQFF. J is TRBJ2-1 and V is TRBV5-1, with D perhaps matching TRBD1 (6 bases). Trimming stripped 2 bases from V and 6 bases from J, with 12 bases between. Germline V lookup: CDR1 SGHRS, CDR2 YFSETQ. This CDR3 contains 14 residues.

V and J are TRBV2 and TRBJ1-6, with 10 bases aligning to TRBD1. V gave up 2 bases and J gave up 10 bases; unmatched junction bases: 5. Germline V gene lookup returns CDR1 SNHLY and CDR2 FYNNEI. The CDR3 runs 15 residues. The CDR3 nucleotides read TGTGCCAGCAGTGAAAGCGGGACAGGGGTATCACCCCTCCACTTT. Translated, it gives CASSESGTGVSPLHF. Supplemented by reference TRBV2 and TRBJ1-6, the full variable domain reads EPEVTQTPSHQVTQMGQEVILRCVPISNHLYFYWYRQILGQKVEFLVSFYNNEISEKSEIFDDQFSVERPDGSNFTLKIRSTKLEDSAMYFCASSESGTGVSPLHFGNGTRLTVT.

The chain is built from TRBV18 and TRBJ2-3, with a weak D call TRBD2 (6 bases). CDR3 length: 14 amino acids. V was pared by 1 base and J by 1 base, with 6 bases between. CDR1 and CDR2 from the germline V gene are KGHSH and LQKENI. CDR3 amino acids: CASSPRGGTDTQYF. The CDR3 nucleotides read TGTGCCAGCTCACCACGGGGGGGCACAGATACGCAGTATTTT.